This TCR beta chain was captured by sequencing in a study of T cells in Graves' hyperthyroidism and ophthalmopathy. Whole-study findings and limits: Blood also carried most thyroid clonotypes expanded above 0.001.

As for this clonotype: Its antigen remains unknown.

Researchers amplified the TCR beta CDR3 regions from RNA transcripts. The TCR CDR3 first-round RT-PCR relied on the HTBI primer set. MiXCR, run by TCRdb on the multiplex PCR reads, gives a single entry per CDR3 protein. The sample contains approximately 640,000 distinct CDR3 sequences, nearly 45% of which appear only once. Together with thyroid ultrasound, orbital computed tomography, serum thyroxine and TRAb, clinical symptoms were used for diagnoses. V lost 5 bases and J lost 5; bases outside the gene matches: 8. CDR3 size: 15 residues. Looked up from germline, CDR1 is SNHLY and CDR2 is FYNNEI. The sequenced sample consisted of peripheral blood or thyroid tissue (not recorded which). The chain links TRBV2 to TRBJ1-5; 8 bases match TRBD1. The TCR was taken from an adult man with Graves' disease, either hyperthyroidism or ophthalmopathy (not recorded which). The DNA of the CDR3 is TGTGCCAGCAGTTCAGACAGGGGAGGTTATCAGCCCCAGCATTTT. Its protein product is CASSSDRGGYQPQHF.